This T cell receptor beta chain emerged from a study of control samples from healthy donors and cancer patients. This CDR3 is 14 amino acids long. CDR1 and CDR2 from the germline V gene are MNHEY and SVGAGI. V gave up 0 bases and J gave up 1 base, with 7 bases separating them. Clones were read by immunoSEQ multiplex PCR, and TCRdb kept only the in-frame ones, dropping some. Its table lists about 210,000 clones. The chain employs TRBV6-5 and TRBJ2-7, with D maybe TRBD2 (5 bases). This TCR came from a woman under 40 in good health. The sequencing input was blood. CDR3 protein: CASSYSERSYEQYF. In DNA form, the CDR3 reads TGTGCCAGCAGTTACTCGGAGCGGTCCTACGAGCAGTACTTC.